One sample yielded the 27 T cell receptor beta chains listed below, sequenced in a study of STAT5B mutations in CD4+ large granular lymphocyte leukemia. Only in-frame clones appear in the TCRdb table, and some are missing; sequencing was by immunoSEQ multiplex PCR. The sample shows fewer than 45,000 clones, 75% to 85% of them seen only once. The sequencing input was CD4+ T cells from blood buffy coats. These receptors were collected from a human donor in good health.

The CDR3 protein is CSVGEPGGREKLFF. The CDR3, as DNA: TGCAGCGTTGGTGAACCAGGGGGCCGAGAAAAACTGTTTTTT. This rearrangement joins TRBV29-1 to TRBJ1-4; TRBD1 agrees at 8 bases. This CDR3 is built from 14 residues. V lost 4 bases to trimming and J lost 8 bases; unmatched junction nucleotides: 9. Germline CDR1 is SQVTM and CDR2 is ANQGSEA.

This clone was found once. The gene calls are TRBV27 and TRBJ2-7, with D maybe TRBD2 (7 bases). The germline V gene has CDR1 MNHEY and CDR2 SMNVEV (reference sequence). V was clipped by 5 bases and J by 2 bases, with 16 bases between them. The CDR3 totals 15 residues. CDR3 sequence reads: CASSPRGGWAYEQYF. In DNA, the CDR3 is TGTGCCAGCAGTCCGAGGGGGGGGTGGGCCTACGAGCAGTACTTC.

The rearrangement uses TRBV7-3 and TRBJ2-1; D unclear. This CDR3 has 13 residues. Between the trimmed V and J ends, which lost 4 bases and 6 bases, there was a span of 10 bases. Germline assignment: CDR1 SGHTA and CDR2 FQGTGA. CDR3 nucleotide sequence: TGTGCCAGCAGCTCGGGTTATGGCAATGAGCAGTTCTTC. Translation: CASSSGYGNEQFF.

This clone was found a few times. This chain joins TRBV5-6 and TRBJ1-5; 8 bases are a match to TRBD1. The trim removed 4 bases at V and 3 bases at J, leaving 6 bases unmatched. CDR1 is SGHDT and CDR2 is YYEEEE in the germline V gene. The CDR3 covers 15 residues. Here the CDR3 DNA reads TGTGCCAGCAGCGCCCGGACAGGGCACAATCAGCCCCAGCATTTT. It encodes CASSARTGHNQPQHF.

V is TRBV19 and J is TRBJ1-5; 7 positions agree with TRBD1. CDR3 length equals 15 residues. J gave up 6 bases and V 4 bases, and 9 bases lay outside the gene matches. The germline V gene encodes CDR1 LNHDA and CDR2 SQIVND (reference sequence). CDR3 in DNA: TGTGCCAGTAGTAGGTCAACAGGGGTCGCTCAGCCCCAGCATTTT. Its protein product is CASSRSTGVAQPQHF.

This sequence joins TRBV19 and TRBJ1-1; D is undetermined. The CDR3 is 14 residues long. Germline-derived CDR1 and CDR2 are LNHDA and SQIVND (reference sequence). Trimming took 1 base from V and 1 from J, leaving 7 bases between them. The CDR3 DNA reads TGTGCCAGTAGTATAGTAACCAGGAACACTGAAGCTTTCTTT. Translation gives CASSIVTRNTEAFF.

The V call is TRBV18, the J call TRBJ1-6; TRBD1 might be the D (6 bases). Trimming removed 3 bases from V and 6 bases from J, with 12 bases in between. The CDR3 is 15 residues long. CDR1 is KGHSH and CDR2 is LQKENI in the germline V gene. CDR3 sequence (DNA): TGTGCCAGCTCACCGGCCAGGGGTTCTAATTCACCCCTCCACTTT. This translates into CASSPARGSNSPLHF. The whole variable domain, remainder taken from reference TRBV18 and TRBJ1-6, is NAGVMQNPRHLVRRRGQEARLRCSPMKGHSHVYWYRQLPEEGLKFMVYLQKENIIDESGMPKERFSAEFPKEGPSILRIQQVVRGDSAAYFCASSPARGSNSPLHFGNGTRLTVT.

The rearrangement uses TRBV5-1 and TRBJ2-3; no clear D gene. This CDR3 region has 13 residues. Germline V lookup: CDR1 SGHRS, CDR2 YFSETQ. Trimming shortened V by 2 bases and J by 6 bases, and 10 bases separated the two germline ends. Written as DNA, the CDR3 is TGCGCCAGCAGCTTAGGTCTCCTCGATACGCAGTATTTT. Its protein is CASSLGLLDTQYF.

This clone has more than one count but fewer than ten. The V and J genes are TRBV6-6 and TRBJ2-7; no firm D call. Germline lookup yields CDR1 MNHNY and CDR2 SVGAGI (reference sequence). The CDR3 contains 14 residues. Trimming removed 0 bases at V and 4 bases at J, with 10 bases between. The CDR3 bases are TGTGCCAGCAGTTACTCGCAAGTTCAATACGAGCAGTACTTC. Encoded protein: CASSYSQVQYEQYF.

The chain uses TRBV6-6 and TRBJ2-7, with D perhaps TRBD1 (5 bases). The CDR3 sequence is 14 residues long. Germline lookup yields CDR1 MNHNY and CDR2 SVGAGI (reference sequence). Trimming removed 4 bases from V and 5 bases from J, with 15 bases in between. The CDR3 reads CASSSPRQGHEQYF. The CDR3 region has the DNA TGTGCCAGCAGTTCCCCCCGGCAGGGCCACGAGCAGTACTTC.

This clone was found once. V and J are TRBV5-1 and TRBJ2-3, with 14 bases matching TRBD2. Germline V lookup: CDR1 SGHRS, CDR2 YFSETQ. The J segment lost 6 bases and the V segment lost 4 bases, leaving 16 bases of the junction unmatched. The CDR3 is 19 amino acids. The DNA of the CDR3 is TGCGCCAGCAGCCCAGGGACTAGCGGGAGAACTTGGGAGTTGGATACGCAGTATTTT. It yields the protein CASSPGTSGRTWELDTQYF.

The chain's CDR3 is CASSGQGDQPQHF. CDR3 sequence (DNA): TGTGCCAGCAGCGGACAGGGAGATCAGCCCCAGCATTTT. This chain links TRBV5-5 with TRBJ1-5; 8 bases agree with TRBD1. V lost 4 bases and J lost 5; bases outside the gene matches: 2. Germline V CDR1 and CDR2: SGHKS, YYEKEE (reference sequence). The CDR3 consists of 13 residues.

This chain uses TRBV6-6 with TRBJ1-1; D gene uncertain. The V gene's germline CDR1 is MNHNY and CDR2 SVGAGI (reference sequence). Trimming left V 0 bases short and J 2 bases short, with 10 bases between. The CDR3 runs to 15 residues. The CDR3 loop is CASSYSVLLNTEAFF. The DNA for the CDR3 is TGTGCCAGCAGTTACTCGGTCCTACTCAACACTGAAGCTTTCTTT.

J is TRBJ2-2 and V is TRBV7-9, with TRBD1 matching over 7 bases. Germline V gene lookup returns CDR1 SEHNR and CDR2 FQNEAQ (reference sequence). CDR3 length equals 16 residues. Losses at the gene ends were 2 bases for V and 1 base for J; bases not matched to a gene: 4. DNA of the CDR3: TGTGCCAGCAGCTTATTGGGACAGCAGAACACCGGGGAGCTGTTTTTT. Its protein product is CASSLLGQQNTGELFF.

The J gene is TRBJ2-2, the V gene TRBV5-4, with a possible D match to TRBD1 (5 bases). Germline CDR1 is SGHNT and CDR2 is YYREEE (reference sequence). The CDR3 is made up of 15 amino acids. V shed 0 bases and J shed 4 bases, with 10 bases lying between them. The CDR3 loop reads CASSLEGRATGELFF. DNA for the CDR3: TGTGCCAGCAGCTTGGAGGGCAGGGCCACCGGGGAGCTGTTTTTT.

The V and J genes are TRBV6-5 and TRBJ2-3, with 8 nucleotides matching TRBD2. The length of the CDR3 is 13 residues. The germline V gene has CDR1 MNHEY and CDR2 SVGAGI. After removal of 7 bases from V and 4 bases from J, the junction contained 4 bases not matched to a gene. The CDR3 loop is CASTGLVADTQYF. DNA for the CDR3: TGTGCCAGCACGGGACTAGTCGCAGATACGCAGTATTTT.

CDR3 in amino acids: CASSRTRDLQANEQFF. In DNA form, the CDR3 reads TGTGCCAGCAGCCGGACCCGGGACCTCCAGGCCAACGAGCAGTTCTTC. V gene TRBV7-3 combines with J gene TRBJ2-1; D might be TRBD1 or TRBD2, each matching 5 bases. The CDR3 runs to 16 residues. V dropped 5 bases and J dropped 10 bases, with 24 bases sitting between them. Germline V gene lookup returns CDR1 SGHTA and CDR2 FQGTGA. The full variable domain, rest sourced from reference TRBV7-3 and TRBJ2-1, is GAGVSQTPSNKVTEKGKYVELRCDPISGHTALYWYRQSLGQGPEFLIYFQGTGAADDSGLPNDRFFAVRPEGSVSTLKIQRTERGDSAVYLCASSRTRDLQANEQFFGPGTRLTVL.

V usage is TRBV5-1 and J usage is TRBJ2-5; possibly TRBD2 for D (5 bases). The CDR3 has 15 amino acids. Deletions cut 4 bases from V and 5 bases from J, with 18 bases between. In germline, CDR1 is SGHRS, CDR2 YFSETQ. DNA for the CDR3: TGCGCCAGCAGCCCGAAAGAACTAGTTTTGGAGACCCAGTACTTC. Residues: CASSPKELVLETQYF.

The V and J genes are TRBV14 and TRBJ2-3; 8 positions match TRBD1. Germline CDR1 SGHDN, CDR2 FVKESK. The junction had 6 bases not matched to a gene; V was cut back by 1 base and J by 6 bases. The CDR3 runs 15 residues. The CDR3 is CASSQAGQGPDTQYF. The DNA for the CDR3 is TGTGCCAGCAGCCAAGCTGGACAGGGCCCGGATACGCAGTATTTT.

This clone came up a few times. V is TRBV7-9 and J is TRBJ1-6, with 8 bases fitting TRBD1. The V and J ends lost 4 bases and 10 bases, in that order; junction bases with no gene match: 3. The CDR3 loop spans 13 amino acids. Germline V gives CDR1 SEHNR, CDR2 FQNEAQ (reference sequence). For the CDR3, the DNA is TGTGCCAGCAGCTCACAGGGGGACTCACCCCTCCACTTT. This gives the protein CASSSQGDSPLHF.

The CDR3 protein is CASSATTSGRGTGELFF. The CDR3 DNA follows: TGTGCCAGTAGTGCCACCACTAGCGGGAGGGGTACCGGGGAGCTGTTTTTT. J is TRBJ2-2 and V is TRBV19; the match to TRBD2 covers 13 bases. J lost 5 bases, V lost 5 bases, and 8 bases had no gene match. This CDR3 region has 17 residues. Germline lookup yields CDR1 LNHDA and CDR2 SQIVND (reference sequence). Full variable domain (rest looked up from reference TRBV19 and TRBJ2-2): DGGITQSPKYLFRKEGQNVTLSCEQNLNHDAMYWYRQDPGQGLRLIYYSQIVNDFQKGDIAEGYSVSREKKESFPLTVTSAQKNPTAFYLCASSATTSGRGTGELFFGEGSRLTVL.

The chain combines TRBV20-1 with TRBJ2-3; D possibly corresponds to TRBD2 (5 bases). CDR3 length: 11 residues. V was cut by 3 bases and J by 5 bases, with 6 bases left in between. CDR1 and CDR2 (germline): DFQATT, SNEGSKA (reference sequence). The CDR3 region has the DNA TGCAGTGCTAGGGCGGGAGATACGCAGTATTTT. Its translation: CSARAGDTQYF.

The rearrangement uses TRBV7-9 and TRBJ2-1; no definite D call. Germline V gene sequence: CDR1 SEHNR, CDR2 FQNEAQ (reference sequence). The CDR3 runs to 15 residues. V lost 1 base, J lost 1 base, and 8 bases lay in between. CDR3 protein: CASSLVDGSYNEQFF. CDR3 sequence (DNA): TGTGCCAGCAGCTTAGTCGACGGATCCTACAATGAGCAGTTCTTC.

This chain connects TRBV5-5 to TRBJ2-1; D unclear. This CDR3 has 12 residues. The V end was cut by 3 bases, the J end by 9 bases, with 10 bases between. Germline values: CDR1 SGHKS, CDR2 YYEKEE (reference sequence). The CDR3, as DNA: TGTGCCAGCAGCTACCCATTAGTTGAGCAGTTCTTC. Translated: CASSYPLVEQFF.

The CDR3 coding sequence is TGCGCCAGCAGCCTCGGGACTAGCGGGGAGCAGTACTTC. This encodes CASSLGTSGEQYF. This chain links TRBV5-1 with TRBJ2-7; 12 bases map to TRBD2. The CDR3 is 13 residues long. The junction had 3 bases not matched to a gene; V was cut back by 4 bases and J by 7 bases. Germline V gene lookup returns CDR1 SGHRS and CDR2 YFSETQ.

This clone has only one observation. This chain joins TRBV10-3 and TRBJ2-5; D is perhaps TRBD1 or TRBD2 (5 bases each). V was clipped by 6 bases and J by 5 bases, with 22 bases between them. Germline values: CDR1 ENHRY, CDR2 SYGVKD. This CDR3 has 16 residues. The CDR3 DNA reads TGTGCCATCAGGGCGGGTATAGGCAGGGTGCAGGAGACCCAGTACTTC. Its translation is CAIRAGIGRVQETQYF.

The V call is TRBV30, the J call TRBJ2-5, with TRBD1 matching over 9 bases. The germline V gene has CDR1 GTSNPN and CDR2 SVGIG (reference sequence). The CDR3 totals 17 residues. The V gene end was trimmed by 2 bases and the J gene end by 4 bases; junction bases not matched to a gene: 14. CDR3 DNA sequence: TGTGCCTGGAGTCTTACCCGAACAGGGGGCATAAGAGAGACCCAGTACTTC. Amino acids: CAWSLTRTGGIRETQYF.